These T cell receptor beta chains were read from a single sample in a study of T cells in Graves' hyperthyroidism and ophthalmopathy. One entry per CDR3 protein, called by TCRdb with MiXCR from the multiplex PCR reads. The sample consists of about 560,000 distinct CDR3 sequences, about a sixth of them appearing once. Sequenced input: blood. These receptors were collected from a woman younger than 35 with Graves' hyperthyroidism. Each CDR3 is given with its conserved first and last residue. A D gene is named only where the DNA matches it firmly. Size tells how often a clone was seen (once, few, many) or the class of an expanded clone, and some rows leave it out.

CSAKQANQPQHF	TGCAGTGCTAAACAGGCAAATCAGCCCCAGCATTTT	TRBV20-1	TRBJ1-5	many	-
CASRGSTGHYGYTF	TGTGCCAGCAGGGGGTCAACGGGGCATTATGGCTACACCTTC	TRBV27	TRBJ1-2	many	-
CASSPTGTDYNEQFF	TGTGCCAGCTCACCGACCGGGACGGACTACAATGAGCAGTTCTTC	TRBV18	TRBJ2-1	many	-
CASSQDTSGYTF	TGCGCCAGCAGCCAAGATACTTCTGGCTACACCTTC	TRBV4-1	TRBJ1-2	-	-
CASSFTADFLVVRPETQYF	TGTGCCAGCAGTTTTACGGCGGACTTCTTAGTAGTACGTCCGGAGACCCAGTACTTC	TRBV12-3/TRBV12-4	TRBJ2-5	many	-
CASRSKGENTEAFF	TGTGCCAGCAGATCGAAAGGGGAAAACACTGAAGCTTTCTTT	TRBV13	TRBJ1-1	-	-
CASNRDRAPGELFF	TGTGCCAGCAACCGGGACAGGGCCCCCGGGGAGCTGTTTTTT	TRBV28	TRBJ2-2	-	TRBD1
CASSPGRLMNTEAFF	TGTGCCAGCAGTCCCGGCAGGCTCATGAACACTGAAGCTTTCTTT	TRBV6-2/TRBV6-3	TRBJ1-1	many	-
CSATLAGGGTDTQYF	TGCAGTGCTACACTAGCGGGGGGTGGCACAGATACGCAGTATTTT	TRBV20-1	TRBJ2-3	many	TRBD2
CASTLQGALNEQFF	TGTGCCAGCACCCTACAGGGGGCATTAAATGAGCAGTTCTTC	TRBV2	TRBJ2-1	-	TRBD1
CASSRSGGRHNEQFF	TGTGCCAGCAGCAGAAGCGGGGGGCGCCACAATGAGCAGTTCTTC	TRBV7-2	TRBJ2-1	many	TRBD2
CAWNRANGNTIYF	TGTGCCTGGAACAGGGCCAATGGAAACACCATATATTTT	TRBV30	TRBJ1-3	-	-
CASSLGQNSNEQFF	TGTGCCAGCAGCTTAGGACAAAACAGCAATGAGCAGTTCTTC	TRBV13	TRBJ2-1	many	-
CAISESPGDVGEKLFF	TGTGCCATCAGTGAGTCCCCCGGGGATGTCGGTGAAAAACTGTTTTTT	TRBV10-3	TRBJ1-4	few	-
CATSEPSMGLTQETQYF	TGTGCCACCAGTGAACCGAGCATGGGACTGACACAAGAGACCCAGTACTTC	TRBV24-1	TRBJ2-5	few	-
CASSPGHLFEGYTF	TGTGCCAGCAGCCCAGGACATTTATTTGAAGGCTACACCTTC	TRBV7-8	TRBJ1-2	many	-
CASSLDGTSGNHEQFF	TGTGCCAGCAGCTTGGACGGGACTAGCGGGAACCATGAGCAGTTCTTC	TRBV5-6	TRBJ2-1	-	TRBD2
CASRPGLPYEQYF	TGTGCCAGCAGACCCGGACTACCCTACGAGCAGTACTTC	TRBV28	TRBJ2-7	many	-
CASSVDGATNEKLFF	TGTGCCAGTAGTGTCGACGGCGCAACTAATGAAAAACTGTTTTTT	TRBV19	TRBJ1-4	few	-
CASRGPGANVLTF	TGTGCCAGCAGGGGGCCTGGGGCCAACGTCCTGACTTTC	TRBV12-3/TRBV12-4	TRBJ2-6	many	-
CASSLDRGKIPLHF	TGTGCCAGCAGTTTAGATCGGGGCAAAATACCCCTCCACTTT	TRBV12-3/TRBV12-4	TRBJ1-6	few	-
CASSDWDRGGTQYF	TGTGCCAGCAGTGACTGGGACAGGGGGGGGACCCAGTACTTC	TRBV6-1	TRBJ2-5	many	TRBD1
CASSYKSGLHQPQHF	TGTGCCAGCAGTTACAAGTCAGGGCTGCATCAGCCCCAGCATTTT	TRBV6-2/TRBV6-3	TRBJ1-5	many	-
CASSQTGGADTQYF	TGTGCCAGTAGTCAGACAGGGGGAGCAGATACGCAGTATTTT	TRBV19	TRBJ2-3	few	TRBD1
CSARPAGASGTGGYNEQFF	TGCAGTGCTAGACCCGCCGGGGCTAGCGGGACGGGGGGCTACAATGAGCAGTTCTTC	TRBV20-1	TRBJ2-1	many	TRBD2